This is a list of T cell receptor beta chains from one sample in a study of cytomegalovirus exposure and HLA in healthy donors. Repertoires were generated with immunoSEQ multiplex PCR, while TCRdb's copy carries only in-frame clones and drops some. This sample has about 110,000 clones, with roughly 87% found just once. The sample taken for sequencing was PBMCs. These receptors all come from a man aged 25-45 years in good health and CMV-seropositive. The CDR3 runs from the conserved cysteine through the conserved F or W. The D gene is left open where the match is weak. Clone size appears in some rows only: once, few, many, or a class for an expanded clone.

TRBV7-2,TRBD1,-,TRBJ2-1,TGTGCCAGCAGCTTATGGACAGGGCCTAATGAGCAGTTCTTC,CASSLWTGPNEQFF
TRBV6-5,TRBD1,-,TRBJ1-1,TGTGCCAGCAAGACAGGGGGCACCACTGAAGCTTTCTTT,CASKTGGTTEAFF
TRBV4-1,-,-,TRBJ1-1,TGCGCCAGCACCCCAGATCCAGGGAACACTGAAGCTTTCTTT,CASTPDPGNTEAFF
TRBV27,TRBD1,-,TRBJ1-6,TGTGCCAGCAGACCCGGGACAGGGTTAATCTCACCCCTCCACTTT,CASRPGTGLISPLHF
TRBV7-6,-,-,TRBJ2-2,TGTGCCAGCAGCCAGGGGATAGCGCAGAACACCGGGGAGCTGTTTTTT,CASSQGIAQNTGELFF
TRBV4-1,TRBD2,few,TRBJ2-5,TGCGCCAGCAGCCAAGTGGCCACTAGCGGGCGAGAGCAGTACTTC,CASSQVATSGREQYF
TRBV11-1,TRBD1,once,TRBJ1-1,TGTGCCAGCAGCATTCCGACAGGGAAGGGGGCCACTGAAGCTTTCTTT,CASSIPTGKGATEAFF
TRBV10-3,TRBD1,-,TRBJ1-3,TGTGCCATCATCGGGACAGGGGAGGGGAAACACTCTGGAAACACCATATATTTT,CAIIGTGEGKHSGNTIYF
TRBV2,TRBD1,-,TRBJ2-7,TGTGCCAGCACTACCGGGACAGGGGTCTACGAGCAGTACTTC,CASTTGTGVYEQYF
TRBV28,TRBD2,-,TRBJ2-3,TGTGCCTCGACCGGCGGGGGTGTTGACACGCAGTATTTT,CASTGGGVDTQYF
TRBV5-6,-,-,TRBJ2-4,TGTGCCAGCAGCCCGGCGGGATCATTAGCCAAAAACATTCAGTACTTC,CASSPAGSLAKNIQYF
TRBV11-3,TRBD1,once,TRBJ2-7,TGTGCCAGCAGCTCCGTCACCACAGGGGACCACGAGCAGTACTTC,CASSSVTTGDHEQYF
TRBV5-4,TRBD1,-,TRBJ2-7,TGTGCCAGCAGCTTGTTCCAGGGGGCCTACGAGCAGTACTTC,CASSLFQGAYEQYF
TRBV18,TRBD1,-,TRBJ2-2,TGTGCCAGCTCACTCCGACAGGGCCCGAACACCGGGGAGCTGTTTTTT,CASSLRQGPNTGELFF
TRBV13,TRBD1,-,TRBJ2-1,TGTGCCAGCAGCCCCGCCTATACGAGACAGGGGACTGAGCAGTTCTTC,CASSPAYTRQGTEQFF
TRBV25-1,TRBD1,-,TRBJ1-4,TGTGCCAGCAGTGAAAGTTGGGACAGAAATGAAAAACTGTTTTTT,CASSESWDRNEKLFF
TRBV11-2,-,-,TRBJ2-5,TGTGCCATCTCGGACCTTCGGGGTGGCGAGACCCAGTACTTC,CAISDLRGGETQYF
TRBV7-6,-,-,TRBJ2-2,TGTGCCAGCAGCTCACGGGGGACCGGGGAGCTGTTTTTT,CASSSRGTGELFF
TRBV2,TRBD1,few,TRBJ1-5,TGTGCCAGCAGTGCTGAGGGGGCGGGGAATCAGCCCCAGCATTTT,CASSAEGAGNQPQHF
TRBV6-6,-,-,TRBJ1-5,TGTGCCAGCAGCCCTCAGGGGCGAACCCTTCAGCCCCAGCATTTT,CASSPQGRTLQPQHF